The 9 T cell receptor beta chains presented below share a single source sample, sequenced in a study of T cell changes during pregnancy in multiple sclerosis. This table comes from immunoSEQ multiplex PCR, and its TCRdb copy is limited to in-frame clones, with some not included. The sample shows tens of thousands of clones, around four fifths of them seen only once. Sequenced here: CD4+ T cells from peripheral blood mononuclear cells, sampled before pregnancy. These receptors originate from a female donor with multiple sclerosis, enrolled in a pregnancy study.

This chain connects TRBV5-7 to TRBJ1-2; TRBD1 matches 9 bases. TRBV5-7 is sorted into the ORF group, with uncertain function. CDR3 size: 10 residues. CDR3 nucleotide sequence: TGTATACAGGGGGCGTTCGGCTACACCTTC. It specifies CIQGAFGYTF.

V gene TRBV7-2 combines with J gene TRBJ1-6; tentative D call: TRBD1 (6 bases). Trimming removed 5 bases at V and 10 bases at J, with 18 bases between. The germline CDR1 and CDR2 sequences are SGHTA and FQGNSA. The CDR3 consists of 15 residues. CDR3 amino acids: CASSGWGRGKSPLHF. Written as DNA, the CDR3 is TGTGCCAGCAGCGGCTGGGGCAGGGGAAAATCACCCCTCCACTTT.

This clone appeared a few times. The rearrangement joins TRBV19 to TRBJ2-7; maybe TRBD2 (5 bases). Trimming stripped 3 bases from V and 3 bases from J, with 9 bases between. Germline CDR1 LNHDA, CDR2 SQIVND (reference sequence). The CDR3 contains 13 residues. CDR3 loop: CASSMGEGYEQYF. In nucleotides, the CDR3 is TGTGCCAGTAGTATGGGAGAGGGCTACGAGCAGTACTTC.

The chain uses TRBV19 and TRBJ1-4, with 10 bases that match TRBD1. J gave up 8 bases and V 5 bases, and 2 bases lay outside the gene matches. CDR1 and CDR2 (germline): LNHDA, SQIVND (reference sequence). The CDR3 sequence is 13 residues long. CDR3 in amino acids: CASSADRGEKLFF. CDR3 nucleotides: TGTGCCAGTAGTGCGGACAGGGGGGAAAAACTGTTTTTT.

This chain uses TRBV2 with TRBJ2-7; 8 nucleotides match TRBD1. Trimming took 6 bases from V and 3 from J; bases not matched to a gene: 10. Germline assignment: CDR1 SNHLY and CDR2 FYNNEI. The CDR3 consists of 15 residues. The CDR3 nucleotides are TGTGCCAGCAGCGATCCTTACGGACAGGGCTACGAGCAGTACTTC. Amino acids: CASSDPYGQGYEQYF.

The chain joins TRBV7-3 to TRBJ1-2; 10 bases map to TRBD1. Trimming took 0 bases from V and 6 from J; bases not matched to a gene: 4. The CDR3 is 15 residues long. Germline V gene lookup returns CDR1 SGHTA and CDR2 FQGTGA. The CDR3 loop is CASSLTSTGGNGYTF. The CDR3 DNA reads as TGTGCCAGCAGCTTAACGTCGACAGGGGGCAATGGCTACACCTTC.

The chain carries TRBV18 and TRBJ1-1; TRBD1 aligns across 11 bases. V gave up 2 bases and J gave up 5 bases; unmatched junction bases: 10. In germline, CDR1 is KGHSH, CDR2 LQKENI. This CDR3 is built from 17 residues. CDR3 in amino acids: CASSPGSVGTGGTEAFF. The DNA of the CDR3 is TGTGCCAGCTCACCAGGGAGTGTCGGGACAGGGGGTACTGAAGCTTTCTTT.

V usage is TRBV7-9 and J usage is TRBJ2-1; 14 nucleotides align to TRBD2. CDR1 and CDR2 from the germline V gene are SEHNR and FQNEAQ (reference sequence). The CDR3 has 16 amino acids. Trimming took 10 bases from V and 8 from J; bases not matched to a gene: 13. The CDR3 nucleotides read TGTGCCATAGGGACTAGCGGGAGTTCAGTCGGCGATGAGCAGTTCTTC. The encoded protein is CAIGTSGSSVGDEQFF.

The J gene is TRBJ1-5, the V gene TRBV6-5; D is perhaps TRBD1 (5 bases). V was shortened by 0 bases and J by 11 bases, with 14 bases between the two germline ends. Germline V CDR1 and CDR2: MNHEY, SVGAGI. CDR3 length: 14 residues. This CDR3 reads CASSYSIEQGAQHF. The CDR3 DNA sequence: TGTGCCAGCAGTTACTCGATTGAGCAGGGCGCCCAGCATTTT.